One sample yielded the 10 T cell receptor beta chains listed below, sequenced in a study of T cells in Graves' hyperthyroidism and ophthalmopathy. TCR beta CDR3 sequences were amplified from RNA transcripts. HTBI primers drove first-round RT-PCR of the TCR CDR3. From the multiplex PCR reads, TCRdb called clonotypes with MiXCR, one entry per CDR3 protein. The table lists approximately 300,000 distinct CDR3 sequences, approximately 17% of them singletons. Source material: blood. These receptors all come from a man aged 25-45 years with Graves' hyperthyroidism.

This clonotype appeared many times. V is TRBV11-3 and J is TRBJ1-2; possible D gene TRBD1, 5 bases. V lost 4 bases and J 4 bases, leaving 13 bases between the germline ends. CDR3 length equals 14 residues. The germline V gene encodes CDR1 SGHNT and CDR2 YENEEA. CDR3 amino acids: CASSSGGSVYGYTF. CDR3 coding DNA: TGTGCCAGCAGCTCCGGGGGATCGGTCTATGGCTACACCTTC.

Many counts were recorded for this clonotype. V usage is TRBV11-2 and J usage is TRBJ2-3; 8 bases line up with TRBD2. CDR1 SGHAT and CDR2 FQNNGV come from the germline V gene. Losses at the gene ends were 4 bases for V and 2 bases for J; bases not matched to a gene: 8. The CDR3 is 16 amino acids. CDR3 nucleotides: TGTGCCAGCAGCTCAACCGGGACTAGTCCCACAGATACGCAGTATTTT. Its protein product is CASSSTGTSPTDTQYF.

The chain carries TRBV6-9 and TRBJ1-2, with D perhaps TRBD1 (6 bases). Germline CDR1 and CDR2: MNHGY and SVAAGI. The CDR3 extends over 13 amino acids. V lost 3 bases and J lost 7, with 12 bases in between. This CDR3 reads CASSYTRGPGYTF. CDR3 sequence (DNA): TGTGCCAGCAGTTACACCCGGGGGCCTGGCTACACCTTC.

This chain connects TRBV19 to TRBJ2-2; D assignment may be TRBD1 or TRBD2 (5 bases each). The CDR3 is 15 amino acids. Looked up from germline, CDR1 is LNHDA and CDR2 is SQIVND (reference sequence). V was trimmed by 7 bases and J by 0 bases, leaving 12 bases between them. The CDR3 loop is CASNAGTANTGELFF. The CDR3 coding sequence is TGTGCCAGTAACGCCGGGACCGCGAACACCGGGGAGCTGTTTTTT.

This clonotype came up many times. The genes are TRBV12-3 or TRBV12-4 and TRBJ2-1; 10 bases are shared with TRBD2. The CDR3 spans 13 residues. The J segment lost 10 bases and the V segment lost 10 bases, leaving 10 bases of the junction unmatched. The CDR3 loop reads CATWTSGGREQFF. CDR3 bases: TGTGCCACCTGGACTAGCGGAGGACGGGAGCAGTTCTTC.

This clonotype occurred many times. The rearrangement joins TRBV20-1 to TRBJ2-1; 9 bases are a match to TRBD1. The CDR3 loop spans 12 amino acids. Germline CDR1 is DFQATT and CDR2 is SNEGSKA (reference sequence). Trimming removed 5 bases from V and 13 bases from J; junction bases left unmatched: 9. CDR3 sequence reads: CSAPLTGGDQFF. CDR3 coding DNA: TGCAGTGCTCCCCTCACAGGGGGCGATCAGTTCTTC.

This clonotype was recorded many times. The rearrangement joins TRBV30 to TRBJ1-1; no definite D call. This CDR3 has 12 amino acids. V gave up 4 bases and J gave up 4 bases, with 10 bases separating them. Looked up from germline, CDR1 is GTSNPN and CDR2 is SVGIG (reference sequence). In DNA form, the CDR3 reads TGTGCCTGGAATCGTGTAGGCACTGAAGCTTTCTTT. Amino acid sequence: CAWNRVGTEAFF. Combining the CDR3 with reference TRBV30 and TRBJ1-1 gives the whole variable domain SQTIHQWPATLVQPVGSPLSLECTVEGTSNPNLYWYRQAAGRGLQLLFYSVGIGQISSEVPQNLSASRPQDRQFILSSKKLLLSDSGFYLCAWNRVGTEAFFGQGTRLTVV.

This clonotype was found many times. V gene TRBV2 combines with J gene TRBJ2-3; a possible D gene is TRBD2 (5 bases). The CDR3 contains 12 residues. Germline-derived CDR1 and CDR2 are SNHLY and FYNNEI. The V gene lost 6 bases and the J gene lost 1 base, with 5 bases spanning the gap. CDR3 coding DNA: TGTGCCAGCAGGGGAGGCACAGATACGCAGTATTTT. As protein: CASRGGTDTQYF.

This clonotype was detected only a few times. The chain carries TRBV9 and TRBJ2-1, with 8 bases fitting TRBD1. Per germline, CDR1 SGDLS and CDR2 YYNGEE. The CDR3 length is 15 residues. Germline trimming cut 3 bases from V and 2 bases from J; bases unmatched to any gene: 4. The CDR3 DNA sequence: TGTGCCAGCAGCGCCGGACAGGGACCCTACAATGAGCAGTTCTTC. The encoded protein is CASSAGQGPYNEQFF.

In its sample, this clonotype was seen many times. The chain recombines TRBV12-3 or TRBV12-4 with TRBJ1-1; 9 bases are a match to TRBD1. V lost 2 bases to trimming and J lost 6 bases; unmatched junction nucleotides: 7. CDR3 length: 15 amino acids. The CDR3 reads CASSLRGQGGSEAFF. Here the CDR3 DNA reads TGTGCCAGCAGTTTAAGGGGACAGGGTGGCTCTGAAGCTTTCTTT.